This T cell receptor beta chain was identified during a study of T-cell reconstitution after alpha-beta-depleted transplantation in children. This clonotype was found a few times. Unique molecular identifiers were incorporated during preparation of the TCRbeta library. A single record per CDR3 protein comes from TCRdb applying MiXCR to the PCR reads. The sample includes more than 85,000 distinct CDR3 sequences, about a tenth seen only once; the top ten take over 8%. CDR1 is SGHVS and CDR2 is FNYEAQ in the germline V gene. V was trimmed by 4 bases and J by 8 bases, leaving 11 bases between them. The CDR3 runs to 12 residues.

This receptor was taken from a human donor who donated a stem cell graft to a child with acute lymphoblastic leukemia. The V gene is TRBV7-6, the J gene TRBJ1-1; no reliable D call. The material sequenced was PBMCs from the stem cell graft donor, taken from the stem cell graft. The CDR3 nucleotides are TGTGCCAGCAGCTCCGATAGGGCGGAAGCTTTCTTT. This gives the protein CASSSDRAEAFF.